A single sample is the source of the 5 T cell receptor beta chains below, sequenced in a study of blood T cell repertoires in COVID-19. TCRdb keeps only in-frame clones here, not all; method: immunoSEQ multiplex PCR. The sample carries about 100,000 clones, roughly nine tenths recorded once. The sample consisted of peripheral blood. These receptor sequences come from a man between 60 and 75 years old with acute or convalescent COVID-19.

CDR3 residues: CASSPTGNQPQHF. The CDR3 region has the DNA TGTGCCAGCTCACCGACAGGGAATCAGCCCCAGCATTTT. The V gene is TRBV18, the J gene TRBJ1-5; 7 positions match TRBD1. Germline V gives CDR1 KGHSH, CDR2 LQKENI. V shed 3 bases, J shed 4 bases, and the junction held 0 bases outside the gene matches. This CDR3 has 13 amino acids. Supplemented by reference TRBV18 and TRBJ1-5, the full variable domain reads NAGVMQNPRHLVRRRGQEARLRCSPMKGHSHVYWYRQLPEEGLKFMVYLQKENIIDESGMPKERFSAEFPKEGPSILRIQQVVRGDSAAYFCASSPTGNQPQHFGDGTRLSIL.

The rearrangement links TRBV9 to TRBJ2-1; perhaps TRBD1 as D (6 bases). With 2 bases removed from V and 4 bases from J, the gap between germline ends came to 13 bases. The CDR3 runs to 15 residues. Looked up from germline, CDR1 is SGDLS and CDR2 is YYNGEE. The CDR3 protein is CASSVRPRGYNEQFF. DNA of the CDR3: TGTGCCAGCAGCGTCAGGCCCAGGGGTTACAATGAGCAGTTCTTC.

Concerning this clone itself: The junction departs from germline at one end; a sequencing error may be responsible. The V gene is TRBV3-1 (or the pseudogene TRBV3-2), the J gene TRBJ2-7; 10 bases line up with TRBD1. The CDR3 runs to 12 residues. Germline CDR1 LGHDT, CDR2 YNNKEL (reference sequence). CDR3 sequence: CASSPDRGATRF. CDR3 in DNA: TGTGCCAGCAGCCCGGACAGGGGGGCTACCCGGTTC.

The chain uses TRBV6-6 and TRBJ2-7, with D perhaps matching TRBD1 (5 bases). This CDR3 has 14 amino acids. Trimming pared 6 bases from V and 4 bases from J, leaving 16 bases between. Germline V gene lookup returns CDR1 MNHNY and CDR2 SVGAGI (reference sequence). The CDR3 DNA reads as TGTGCCAGCAGCTCCCCCGACAGCGCTTACGAGCAGTACTTC. Its translation: CASSSPDSAYEQYF.

The chain joins TRBV6-5 to TRBJ2-7; D possibly corresponds to TRBD1 (5 bases). The CDR3 consists of 15 residues. Germline V gene sequence: CDR1 MNHEY, CDR2 SVGAGI. V lost 4 bases and J lost 0, with 13 bases in between. The CDR3 protein is CASSSPLGASYEQYV. The CDR3 nucleotides are TGTGCCAGCAGTTCCCCCCTTGGGGCCTCCTACGAGCAGTACGTC.